The rows below give T cell receptor beta chains drawn from one sample of a study of shared clonotypes between healthy human individuals. The method was immunoSEQ multiplex PCR; TCRdb's version includes in-frame clones alone and lacks a portion of them. The table has around 79,000 clones, 60% to 65% seen once. Sequencing was done on a sample of memory CD8+ T cells sorted from blood. The source of these receptors is a man aged 25 to 40 in good health. The conserved cysteine and the conserved F or W are not part of the CDR3 here. The size field is filled for only some rows; it gives once, few, many or a size class.

V gene: TRBV12-5
clone size: few
J gene: TRBJ2-2
CDR3 protein: ASGGGTGELF

V gene: TRBV5-5
clone size: -
J gene: TRBJ2-7
CDR3 protein: ASSAGTSVYEQY

V gene: TRBV28
clone size: -
J gene: TRBJ1-2
CDR3 protein: ASSPSGFNGYT

V gene: TRBV10-2
clone size: few
J gene: TRBJ2-6
CDR3 protein: ASSDTGSGANVLT

V gene: TRBV2
clone size: -
J gene: TRBJ2-7
CDR3 protein: ASSELTPDEQY

V gene: TRBV10-3
clone size: -
J gene: TRBJ2-3
CDR3 protein: AIGEQGTDTQY

V gene: TRBV7-6
clone size: few
J gene: TRBJ2-1
CDR3 protein: ASSWLSSHNEQF

V gene: TRBV6-5
clone size: few
J gene: TRBJ2-7
CDR3 protein: ASRRDSREQY

V gene: TRBV27
clone size: few
J gene: TRBJ2-5
CDR3 protein: ASSLSVAHLKETQY

V gene: TRBV7-9
clone size: -
J gene: TRBJ1-3
CDR3 protein: ASSTTTWQRNTIY

V gene: TRBV7-9
clone size: few
J gene: TRBJ2-3
CDR3 protein: ASSPRREDTQY

V gene: TRBV10-2
clone size: -
J gene: TRBJ1-1
CDR3 protein: ASSRARTEAF

V gene: TRBV5-6
clone size: -
J gene: TRBJ1-2
CDR3 protein: ASSSSPAGQVGYGYT

V gene: TRBV15
clone size: -
J gene: TRBJ2-7
CDR3 protein: ATSRDASYEQY

V gene: TRBV9
clone size: few
J gene: TRBJ2-1
CDR3 protein: ASSGSGNYNEQF

V gene: TRBV5-5
clone size: once
J gene: TRBJ1-4
CDR3 protein: ASSLRGQNKGGRANEKLF

V gene: TRBV4-3
clone size: -
J gene: TRBJ1-2
CDR3 protein: ASSQGLMAPDGYT